These 25 T cell receptor beta chains were sequenced from one sample in a study of blood T cells in healthy people across ages. With a J-beta primer mix and a sample-barcoded 5' primer, a second PCR ran roughly 6 to 11 cycles. One entry per CDR3 protein results from TCRdb running MiXCR on the 5' RACE reads. Of 550,000 to 700,000 distinct CDR3 sequences in the sample, approximately 25% were seen once. The sequenced sample was blood. All receptors come from an older woman in good health.

In its sample, this clonotype was seen many times. This chain connects TRBV6-4 to TRBJ2-3; D possibly corresponds to TRBD2 (6 bases). The germline V gene encodes CDR1 MRHNA and CDR2 SNTAGT. Trimming pared 3 bases from V and 5 bases from J, leaving 9 bases between. This CDR3 region has 13 residues. CDR3 protein: CASSEGGEDTQYF. The DNA for the CDR3 is TGTGCCAGCAGTGAGGGGGGAGAAGATACGCAGTATTTT.

This clonotype has only a few counts. This chain connects TRBV18 to TRBJ1-4; the D gene is possibly TRBD1 (5 bases). Trimming took 4 bases from V and 7 from J, leaving 19 bases between them. The CDR3 runs 16 residues. Germline CDR1 reads KGHSH; CDR2 reads LQKENI. CDR3 in DNA: TGTGCCAGCTCACGGGGACCGGACGGGGGGAGTGAAAAACTGTTTTTT. Its protein is CASSRGPDGGSEKLFF.

The V and J genes are TRBV7-2 and TRBJ2-2; D remains ambiguous. Trimming took 1 base from V and 1 from J, leaving 7 bases between them. CDR3 length equals 15 residues. Germline V gene sequence: CDR1 SGHTA, CDR2 FQGNSA. CDR3: CASSLVGGNTGELFF. As DNA, the CDR3 is TGTGCCAGCAGCTTAGTAGGTGGGAACACCGGGGAGCTGTTTTTT.

The gene calls are TRBV27 and TRBJ2-5, with TRBD1 matching 7 bases. This CDR3 contains 14 residues. Germline V lookup: CDR1 MNHEY, CDR2 SMNVEV (reference sequence). With 5 bases clipped from V and 1 base from J, the junction kept 4 bases outside the gene matches. The CDR3 loop is CASSPGQAQETQYF. In nucleotides, the CDR3 is TGTGCCAGCAGTCCAGGACAGGCCCAAGAGACCCAGTACTTC.

This clonotype was counted many times. One junction end does not reproduce the germline sequence, and a read error may be involved. The chain employs TRBV3-1 and TRBJ2-7, with D possibly being TRBD1 (6 bases). CDR3 size: 12 residues. Germline CDR1 is LGHDT and CDR2 is YNNKEL (reference sequence). CDR3 region: CASSQGGYEQYF. Here the CDR3 DNA reads TGTGCCAGCAGTCAAGGGGGCTACGAGCAGTACTTC.

This clonotype was seen more than once but under ten times. This rearrangement joins TRBV12-3 or TRBV12-4 to TRBJ2-7; the match to TRBD1 covers 9 bases. This CDR3 is built from 14 residues. Germline trimming cut 6 bases from V and 0 bases from J; bases unmatched to any gene: 3. The CDR3 sequence is CASSDRGSSYEQYF. CDR3 DNA sequence: TGTGCCAGCAGCGACAGGGGGAGCTCCTACGAGCAGTACTTC.

The chain has TRBV18 and TRBJ1-4; D remains ambiguous. The CDR3 length is 14 residues. Per the germline V gene, CDR1 is KGHSH and CDR2 is LQKENI. The V end lost 2 bases, the J end lost 4 bases, and 8 bases lay between the germline ends. The CDR3 spells CASSPSRVNEKLFF. The CDR3 bases are TGTGCCAGCTCACCAAGCAGAGTTAATGAAAAACTGTTTTTT.

V and J are TRBV30 and TRBJ2-3, with D perhaps being TRBD1 or TRBD2 (5 bases each). Per germline, CDR1 GTSNPN and CDR2 SVGIG (reference sequence). V was pared by 8 bases and J by 5 bases, with 14 bases between. CDR3 size: 12 residues. The CDR3 sequence: CAALMGRDTQYF. The CDR3, as DNA: TGTGCCGCCTTGATGGGACGAGATACGCAGTATTTT.

V and J are TRBV7-9 and TRBJ1-2, with D maybe TRBD1 (5 bases). This CDR3 has 16 residues. V was trimmed by 5 bases and J by 3 bases, leaving 19 bases between them. In germline, CDR1 is SEHNR, CDR2 FQNEAQ (reference sequence). CDR3 protein: CASSGARGFVDYGYTF. CDR3 in DNA: TGTGCCAGCAGCGGGGCCCGGGGGTTCGTCGACTATGGCTACACCTTC. Full variable domain (outside the CDR3, taken from reference TRBV7-9 and TRBJ1-2): DTGVSQNPRHKITKRGQNVTFRCDPISEHNRLYWYRQTLGQGPEFLTYFQNEAQLEKSRLLSDRFSAERPKGSFSTLEIQRTEQGDSAMYLCASSGARGFVDYGYTFGSGTRLTVV.

In this sample, this clonotype turned up a few times. The chain employs TRBV7-6 and TRBJ1-4; D possibly corresponds to TRBD1 (5 bases). Trimming removed 7 bases at V and 1 base at J, with 16 bases between. This CDR3 comprises 16 residues. Per germline, CDR1 SGHVS and CDR2 FNYEAQ. CDR3 bases: TGTGCCAGCATCACATGGGGGGGAGGAACTAATGAAAAACTGTTTTTT. Translation: CASITWGGGTNEKLFF.

Points on this clonotype: Relative to the germline gene, one junction end is altered; a read error may explain this. In DNA form, the CDR3 reads TGCAGTGCCAGAGGACTCCATAATGAGCAGTTCTTC. The encoded protein is CSARGLHNEQFF. The chain is built from TRBV20-1 and TRBJ2-1; D perhaps matches TRBD2 (5 bases). Germline CDR1 reads DFQATT; CDR2 reads SNEGSKA (reference sequence). The CDR3 is 12 residues long.

This clonotype has a handful of counts. The chain couples TRBV6-1 to TRBJ1-4, with TRBD1 identical over 7 bases. This CDR3 region has 14 residues. The junction had 9 bases not matched to a gene; V was cut back by 6 bases and J by 8 bases. Germline V CDR1 and CDR2: MNHNS, SASEGT. The CDR3 protein is CASSLGQRQEKLFF. DNA of the CDR3: TGTGCCAGCAGCCTGGGACAGAGACAAGAAAAACTGTTTTTT.

As concerns this clonotype: A read error may explain this, as a much larger clone is one base away. The V gene is TRBV29-1, the J gene TRBJ2-4; D might be TRBD1 or TRBD2, each matching 5 bases. CDR3 length: 15 residues. Germline V gives CDR1 SQVTM, CDR2 ANQGSEA. In nucleotides, the CDR3 is TGCAGCGTTGCAAATGGGGCTCTAGCCAAAAACGTTCAGTACTTC. Its protein is CSVANGALAKNVQYF.

The chain joins TRBV9 to TRBJ1-6; tentative D call: TRBD1 (5 bases). CDR3 length: 15 amino acids. V dropped 3 bases and J dropped 5 bases, with 12 bases sitting between them. Per germline, CDR1 SGDLS and CDR2 YYNGEE. The CDR3 nucleotides are TGTGCCAGCAGCGAAAGAGGGGAGCATAATTCACCCCTCCACTTT. It translates to CASSERGEHNSPLHF.

This clonotype was detected a few times. The chain recombines TRBV6-2 or TRBV6-3 with TRBJ2-5; D is uncertain. Germline V gene data show CDR1 as MNHEY and CDR2 as SVGEGT. With 2 bases removed from V and 7 bases from J, the gap between germline ends came to 11 bases. The CDR3 has 13 residues. CDR3 bases: TGTGCCAGCAGTTACGGGCCGCCTAGGACCCAGTACTTC. This gives the protein CASSYGPPRTQYF.

The gene calls are TRBV6-5 and TRBJ2-4; 7 bases are shared with TRBD1. Germline V gene data show CDR1 as MNHEY and CDR2 as SVGAGI. CDR3 length: 15 residues. Germline trimming cut 6 bases from V and 4 bases from J; bases unmatched to any gene: 9. CDR3 bases: TGTGCCAGCAGGACGACAGGGATCGGTAAAAACATTCAGTACTTC. This gives the protein CASRTTGIGKNIQYF.

This clonotype was counted a few times. V gene TRBV6-2 or TRBV6-3 combines with J gene TRBJ1-4; D gene unclear. Germline V gene lookup returns CDR1 MNHEY and CDR2 SVGEGT. The CDR3 is made up of 14 amino acids. Trimming removed 2 bases from V and 4 bases from J, with 8 bases in between. The CDR3 bases are TGTGCCAGCAGTTACGACGGGAATAATGAAAAACTGTTTTTT. It is translated as CASSYDGNNEKLFF.

This clonotype was found a few times. This chain uses TRBV2 with TRBJ2-5; TRBD2 is a possible D gene (6 bases). CDR1 and CDR2 (germline): SNHLY, FYNNEI. Deletions cut 9 bases from V and 4 bases from J, with 21 bases between. This CDR3 has 15 residues. The CDR3 nucleotides read TGTGCCAGTCGGACTAATACGGTAGTGGGAGAGACCCAGTACTTC. It yields the protein CASRTNTVVGETQYF.

The V and J genes are TRBV7-9 and TRBJ1-1; D may be TRBD1 (5 bases). Trimming pared 5 bases from V and 6 bases from J, leaving 10 bases between. This CDR3 spans 12 amino acids. In germline, CDR1 is SEHNR, CDR2 FQNEAQ (reference sequence). The CDR3 spells CASSLVGPEAFF. The DNA for the CDR3 is TGTGCCAGCAGCCTCGTGGGACCTGAAGCTTTCTTT.

This clonotype came up a few times. CDR3 amino acids: CASSQEVSSALFF. Written as DNA, the CDR3 is TGTGCCAGCAGCCAAGAGGTATCCAGCGCACTGTTTTTT. The J gene is TRBJ1-4, the V gene TRBV3-1; no definite D call. V lost 0 bases and J 13 bases, leaving 12 bases between the germline ends. Looked up from germline, CDR1 is LGHDT and CDR2 is YNNKEL (reference sequence). CDR3 length: 13 amino acids.

This clonotype was detected only a few times. At one of its ends the junction is not consistent with the germline gene, which may arise from a read error. V is TRBV7-7 and J is TRBJ2-7; tentative D call: TRBD2 (6 bases). The CDR3 has 15 amino acids. From germline, CDR1 is SSHAT and CDR2 FNYEAQ (reference sequence). CDR3 nucleotide sequence: TGTGCTAGCAGCTTAGGATGGGGGGACCAATACGAGCAGTACTTC. Its protein product is CASSLGWGDQYEQYF.

This clonotype showed up many times. The chain combines TRBV20-1 with TRBJ2-5; TRBD1 matches at 9 bases. Germline assignment: CDR1 DFQATT and CDR2 SNEGSKA (reference sequence). The CDR3 length is 13 residues. V shed 6 bases, J shed 4 bases, and the junction held 6 bases outside the gene matches. The CDR3 spells CSASTGGSETQYF. Written as DNA, the CDR3 is TGCAGTGCAAGCACAGGGGGCTCAGAGACCCAGTACTTC.

Only a few counts were recorded for this clonotype. The CDR3 reads CASSEQGDTDTQYF. The CDR3 DNA reads TGTGCCAGCAGCGAACAGGGGGACACAGATACGCAGTATTTT. The V call is TRBV9, the J call TRBJ2-3; 8 bases match TRBD1. The CDR3 extends over 14 amino acids. Germline V gene data show CDR1 as SGDLS and CDR2 as YYNGEE. After removal of 3 bases from V and 2 bases from J, the junction contained 2 bases not matched to a gene.

The chain is built from TRBV2 and TRBJ1-2; unclear D gene. V was pared by 3 bases and J by 4 bases, with 15 bases between. Germline V gives CDR1 SNHLY, CDR2 FYNNEI. There are 15 residues in the CDR3. CDR3 sequence: CASSDSAVRGYGYTF. CDR3 sequence (DNA): TGTGCCAGCAGTGATTCCGCCGTCAGAGGCTATGGCTACACCTTC.

This clonotype turned up a few times. V is TRBV18 and J is TRBJ2-3; 7 bases are shared with TRBD1. J was trimmed by 3 bases and V by 2 bases; bases with no gene match: 2. This CDR3 contains 14 residues. Looked up from germline, CDR1 is KGHSH and CDR2 is LQKENI. The CDR3 reads CASSPDRETDTQYF. The CDR3, as DNA: TGTGCCAGCTCACCAGACAGGGAAACAGATACGCAGTATTTT.